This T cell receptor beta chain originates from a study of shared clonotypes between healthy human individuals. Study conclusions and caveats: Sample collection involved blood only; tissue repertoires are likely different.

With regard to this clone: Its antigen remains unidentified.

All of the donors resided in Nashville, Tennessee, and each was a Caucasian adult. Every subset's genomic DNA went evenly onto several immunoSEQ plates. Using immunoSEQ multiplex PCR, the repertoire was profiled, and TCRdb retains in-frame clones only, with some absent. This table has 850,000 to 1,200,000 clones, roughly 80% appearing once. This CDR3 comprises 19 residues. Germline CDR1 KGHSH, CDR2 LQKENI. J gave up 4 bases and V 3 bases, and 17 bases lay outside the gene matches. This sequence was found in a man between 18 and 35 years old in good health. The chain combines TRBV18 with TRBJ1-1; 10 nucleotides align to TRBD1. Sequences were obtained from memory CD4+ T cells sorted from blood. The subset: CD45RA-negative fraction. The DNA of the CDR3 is TGTGCCAGCTCACCGGGGTTACCGGGACAGGGGCGGTTCGGCACTGAAGCTTTCTTT. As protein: CASSPGLPGQGRFGTEAFF.